A selection of T cell receptor beta chains follows, all from one sample in a study of T cells in Graves' hyperthyroidism and ophthalmopathy. TCRdb processed the multiplex PCR reads anew with MiXCR; each CDR3 protein has one entry. Seen here are just over 550,000 distinct CDR3 sequences, just over 45% observed once, and the top ten hold 8.2%. The material sequenced was peripheral blood or thyroid tissue (not recorded which). These receptors were obtained from a woman aged 18-29 years with Graves' hyperthyroidism. Both conserved end residues are part of each CDR3. Fields, in order: D gene, CDR3 length, V gene, J gene, CDR3 protein. D genes are given only for firm matches.

.	13	TRBV7-2	TRBJ1-3	CASSPEWSNTIYF
.	15	TRBV7-3	TRBJ2-7	CASSQVGAFSYEQYF
TRBD1	13	TRBV29-1	TRBJ1-4	CSVGTGADEKLFF
.	12	TRBV20-1	TRBJ2-7	CSASRLSGEQYF
.	13	TRBV20-1	TRBJ1-1	CSAHRDMNTEAFF
TRBD1	16	TRBV24-1	TRBJ1-5	CASSRPGGYSNQPQHF
TRBD1	14	TRBV10-2	TRBJ1-2	CASRGTGVPNGYTF
TRBD1	12	TRBV29-1	TRBJ1-2	CSVEGQGDGYTF
.	13	TRBV10-3	TRBJ2-5	CAISERQQETQYF
.	13	TRBV19	TRBJ2-7	CAVSRGGSYEQYF
TRBD1	14	TRBV12-3/TRBV12-4	TRBJ1-2	CASSTRTGVVGYTF
.	14	TRBV10-3	TRBJ1-5	CAISESERAEPQHF
.	15	TRBV10-3	TRBJ1-3	CAISANSLTGDTIYF
.	14	TRBV10-3	TRBJ1-2	CAISESNGQYGYTF
.	15	TRBV7-8	TRBJ1-1	CASSLVKGPTGEAFF
TRBD2	16	TRBV29-1	TRBJ2-7	CSVEGGLAGPTGEQYF
TRBD1	12	TRBV29-1	TRBJ1-1	CSAWDQGGEAFF
.	12	TRBV20-1	.	CSARSADNEQFF
.	14	TRBV2	TRBJ1-1	CASTSRGANTEAFF
TRBD2	15	TRBV6-1	TRBJ2-5	CASSEAGGASETQYF
TRBD1	15	TRBV5-1	TRBJ1-3	CASSIRGLSGSTIYF